Below, 13 T cell receptor beta chains from the same sample are listed, as sequenced in a study of PD-L1 blockade in urothelial cancer. Generated by immunoSEQ multiplex PCR, the TCRdb table keeps only in-frame clones and is missing some. Counted here are fewer than 65,000 clones, 75% to 85% occurring once; the ten biggest clones make up 1.6%. The time point is: pretreatment peripheral blood. Sequencing was performed on PBMCs, taken around atezolizumab (anti-PD-L1) treatment. The receptors were gathered from a man between 65 and 80 years old with urothelial cancer.

This chain joins TRBV28 and TRBJ1-5; perhaps TRBD1 as D (5 bases). Germline V gene lookup returns CDR1 MDHEN and CDR2 SYDVKM. The ends were cut back, 8 bases at V and 3 bases at J, with 14 bases in the middle. The CDR3 consists of 14 residues. The CDR3 region is CASGADGSNQPQHF. The CDR3 DNA reads as TGTGCCAGCGGGGCGGACGGATCCAATCAGCCCCAGCATTTT.

This clone appeared a single time. This chain joins TRBV19 and TRBJ1-1; a possible D gene is TRBD1 (5 bases). The CDR3 runs 13 residues. Trimming left V 4 bases short and J 8 bases short, with 14 bases between. The germline V gene encodes CDR1 LNHDA and CDR2 SQIVND (reference sequence). The CDR3 reads CASSTGGRDEAFF. CDR3 in DNA: TGTGCCAGTAGTACCGGGGGAAGGGACGAAGCTTTCTTT.

This clone has only a few counts. This rearrangement joins TRBV2 to TRBJ2-7; 9 bases match TRBD2. In germline, CDR1 is SNHLY, CDR2 FYNNEI. The CDR3 has 16 amino acids. With V trimmed by 11 bases and J by 2 bases, 16 bases remained unmatched. The CDR3 DNA reads as TGTGCCTTGACTAGCGGACCTGAGATAGGGACCTACGAGCAGTACTTC. It translates to CALTSGPEIGTYEQYF. Combining the CDR3 with reference TRBV2 and TRBJ2-7 gives the whole variable domain EPEVTQTPSHQVTQMGQEVILRCVPISNHLYFYWYRQILGQKVEFLVSFYNNEISEKSEIFDDQFSVERPDGSNFTLKIRSTKLEDSAMYFCALTSGPEIGTYEQYFGPGTRLTVT.

V gene TRBV4-3 combines with J gene TRBJ2-5; TRBD1 matches at 9 bases. This CDR3 spans 16 amino acids. With 0 bases clipped from V and 4 bases from J, the junction kept 6 bases outside the gene matches. Germline CDR1 is LGHNA and CDR2 is YSLEER. CDR3: CASSQDSETGGETQYF. The CDR3 DNA sequence: TGCGCCAGCAGCCAAGATTCCGAGACAGGGGGAGAGACCCAGTACTTC.

This chain links TRBV11-2 with TRBJ2-1; D may be TRBD1 (6 bases). The CDR3 runs to 13 residues. Trimming removed 1 base at V and 5 bases at J, with 6 bases between. Germline V CDR1 and CDR2: SGHAT, FQNNGV. CDR3 DNA sequence: TGTGCCAGCAGCTTAGGGGACAACAATGAGCAGTTCTTC. Translating it yields CASSLGDNNEQFF.

This clone appeared once. Here the CDR3 reads CASSLAGTPANYGYTF. For the CDR3, the DNA is TGTGCCAGCAGCTTAGCCGGGACACCCGCTAACTATGGCTACACCTTC. The chain recombines TRBV9 with TRBJ1-2; D is perhaps TRBD1 (6 bases). This CDR3 comprises 16 residues. In germline, CDR1 is SGDLS, CDR2 YYNGEE. The V gene lost 4 bases and the J gene lost 0 bases, with 16 bases spanning the gap.

This sequence joins TRBV5-1 and TRBJ1-1; 9 bases agree with TRBD1. This CDR3 region has 16 residues. The germline gives CDR1 SGHRS, CDR2 YFSETQ. J gave up 6 bases and V 1 base, and 10 bases lay outside the gene matches. This CDR3 is CASSLWAQGAQAEAFF. The CDR3 coding sequence is TGCGCCAGCAGCTTGTGGGCACAGGGGGCGCAAGCTGAAGCTTTCTTT.

Only one count was recorded for this clone. The chain combines TRBV6-6 with TRBJ2-7; 7 bases match TRBD2. CDR1 MNHNY and CDR2 SVGAGI come from the germline V gene (reference sequence). The J segment lost 5 bases and the V segment lost 2 bases, leaving 0 bases of the junction unmatched. The CDR3 runs to 12 residues. The CDR3 sequence is CASSYGRDEQYF. For the CDR3, the DNA is TGTGCCAGCAGTTACGGGAGGGACGAGCAGTACTTC.

This chain joins TRBV10-3 and TRBJ1-1; the D gene is possibly TRBD1 (6 bases). Germline CDR1 is ENHRY and CDR2 is SYGVKD. Trimming shortened V by 2 bases and J by 0 bases, and 10 bases separated the two germline ends. The CDR3 spans 15 residues. In nucleotides, the CDR3 is TGTGCCATCAGTGAGGGACAGAATTTGAACACTGAAGCTTTCTTT. It translates to CAISEGQNLNTEAFF.

This chain uses TRBV28 with TRBJ1-2, with D hard to call. Trimming left V 7 bases short and J 1 base short, with 13 bases between. The CDR3 has 14 amino acids. The germline CDR1 and CDR2 sequences are MDHEN and SYDVKM. This CDR3 reads CASTLKQSNYGYTF. In DNA, the CDR3 is TGTGCCAGCACGTTGAAACAGAGTAACTATGGCTACACCTTC.

V usage is TRBV5-6 and J usage is TRBJ1-2, with D possibly being TRBD1 (6 bases). Looked up from germline, CDR1 is SGHDT and CDR2 is YYEEEE. The CDR3 runs 14 residues. V was trimmed by 1 base and J by 6 bases, leaving 13 bases between them. The CDR3 loop reads CASSLPGQLDGYTF. CDR3 in DNA: TGTGCCAGCAGCTTGCCCGGACAGCTAGATGGCTACACCTTC.

This chain uses TRBV19 with TRBJ1-1; TRBD1 matches at 9 bases. CDR1 is LNHDA and CDR2 is SQIVND in the germline V gene (reference sequence). The CDR3 spans 15 residues. V was clipped by 1 base and J by 3 bases; unmatched bases: 3. The CDR3 DNA reads as TGTGCCAGTAGTATAGGGGGACAGGGAGACACTGAAGCTTTCTTT. Amino acids: CASSIGGQGDTEAFF.

The chain has TRBV5-1 and TRBJ2-7; no reliable D call. Germline assignment: CDR1 SGHRS and CDR2 YFSETQ. Trimming took off 0 bases at V and 5 bases at J, with 15 bases between the two ends. The CDR3 covers 15 residues. CDR3 residues: CASSLAPAAGNEQYF. The CDR3 bases are TGCGCCAGCAGCTTGGCCCCGGCCGCAGGCAACGAGCAGTACTTC.